This TCR beta chain was sequenced for a study of identical twins. Study-level points and caveats: Abundant cord blood beta clonotypes carried fewer insertions; memory repertoires showed none. Out-of-frame alpha sequences common to twins were enriched for low generation probability.

A universal primer binding site was introduced by template switching. The final cDNA contained unique molecular identifiers. TCRdb ran MiXCR on the 5' RACE reads and lists one entry per CDR3 protein. The data show more than 1.5 million distinct CDR3 sequences, under 35% seen once. There are a few counts of this clonotype. Its antigen is currently unknown. The CDR3 totals 17 residues. V shed 2 bases and J shed 2 bases, with 19 bases lying between them. CDR1 is MNHEY, CDR2 SVGEGT, per germline. The sequence came from a newborn girl in good health. The chain couples TRBV6-2 or TRBV6-3 to TRBJ2-7, with D perhaps matching TRBD2 (5 bases). Sequenced material: cord blood. Written as DNA, the CDR3 is TGTGCCAGCAGTTACCGCCTTAGGGCTAGCCGACCCTACGAGCAGTACTTC. This codes for CASSYRLRASRPYEQYF.